A selection of T cell receptor beta chains follows, all from one sample in a study of OX40 agonist ivuxolimab in advanced cancers. The assay was immunoSEQ multiplex PCR, and TCRdb's table has in-frame clones only and misses some. Of about 69,000 clones listed, about three quarters are singletons. The sample was CD4+ or CD8+ T cells sorted from blood, taken in a trial of the OX40 agonist ivuxolimab. Receptors were obtained from an adult with an advanced solid tumor such as melanoma, head and neck, liver or kidney cancer. CDR3s include the opening cysteine and the closing phenylalanine or tryptophan. A D gene is named only where the DNA matches it firmly. Clone size is shown for a subset of rows, as once, few, many or a class of expanded clone.

D: NA
J: TRBJ1-3
V: TRBV28
size: NA
CDR3: CASSRFPGRNSGNTIYF
DNA: TGTGCCAGCAGCCGATTTCCGGGACGAAACTCTGGAAACACCATATATTTT

D: TRBD1
J: TRBJ1-1
V: TRBV18
size: NA
CDR3: CASSSTGLGPNTEAFF
DNA: TGTGCCAGCTCGTCGACAGGGTTAGGGCCGAACACTGAAGCTTTCTTT

D: NA
J: TRBJ1-5
V: TRBV7-2
size: NA
CDR3: CASSLGGANQPQHF
DNA: TGTGCCAGCAGCTTAGGTGGAGCCAATCAGCCCCAGCATTTT

D: NA
J: TRBJ2-5
V: TRBV1
size: NA
CDR3: CTSSLRHRAGETQYF
DNA: TGCACCAGCAGCCTAAGGCACAGGGCTGGGGAGACCCAGTACTTC

D: TRBD1
J: TRBJ1-3
V: TRBV7-9
size: NA
CDR3: CASSHSPTGTVVNTIYF
DNA: TGTGCCAGCAGCCATAGCCCCACCGGGACAGTGGTAAACACCATATATTTT

D: TRBD2
J: TRBJ2-2
V: TRBV6-1
size: NA
CDR3: CASSALAGGPGELFF
DNA: TGTGCCAGCAGTGCTCTAGCGGGAGGGCCCGGGGAGCTGTTTTTT

D: TRBD2
J: TRBJ2-3
V: TRBV6-4
size: NA
CDR3: CASTLTGAGVGADTQYF
DNA: TGTGCCAGCACCCTGACCGGAGCGGGAGTGGGGGCAGATACGCAGTATTTT

D: NA
J: TRBJ1-3
V: TRBV6-1
size: NA
CDR3: CASSEAGERVNTIYF
DNA: TGTGCCAGCAGTGAAGCAGGGGAAAGGGTCAACACCATATATTTT

D: TRBD1
J: TRBJ1-2
V: TRBV4-1
size: few
CDR3: CASSQDRGPGGGGYTF
DNA: TGCGCCAGCAGCCAAGATAGGGGGCCAGGGGGCGGTGGCTACACCTTC

D: NA
J: TRBJ2-7
V: TRBV28
size: NA
CDR3: CASSLVKAEQYF
DNA: TGTGCCAGCAGCCTCGTAAAGGCCGAGCAGTACTTC

D: NA
J: TRBJ1-2
V: TRBV2
size: NA
CDR3: CASSEDGNYGYTF
DNA: TGTGCCAGCAGTGAGGACGGTAACTATGGCTACACCTTC

D: TRBD2
J: TRBJ2-3
V: TRBV10-2
size: few
CDR3: CASLSGRQTDTQYF
DNA: TGCGCCAGCCTTAGCGGGAGACAAACAGATACGCAGTATTTT

D: TRBD1
J: TRBJ2-5
V: TRBV20-1
size: NA
CDR3: CSARERGPQYF
DNA: TGCAGTGCTAGAGAAAGGGGGCCCCAGTACTTC

D: NA
J: TRBJ2-5
V: TRBV2
size: once
CDR3: CASSGGGGGETQYF
DNA: TGTGCCAGCAGCGGAGGGGGGGGCGGCGAGACCCAGTACTTC

D: NA
J: TRBJ2-7
V: TRBV2
size: NA
CDR3: CASRPGWDRTYEQYF
DNA: TGTGCCAGCAGACCCGGTTGGGACCGAACCTACGAGCAGTACTTC

D: NA
J: TRBJ1-5
V: TRBV19
size: NA
CDR3: CASSRTRDGLYNQPQHF
DNA: TGTGCCAGTAGTAGAACCCGGGACGGCCTTTACAATCAGCCCCAGCATTTT

D: TRBD1
J: TRBJ1-2
V: TRBV5-1
size: NA
CDR3: CASSLAGTGAEGYTF
DNA: TGCGCCAGCAGCTTGGCGGGGACAGGAGCGGAAGGCTACACCTTC

D: NA
J: TRBJ2-3
V: TRBV2
size: NA
CDR3: CASSEAAITDTQYF
DNA: TGTGCCAGCAGTGAGGCGGCAATAACAGATACGCAGTATTTT

D: TRBD1
J: TRBJ2-1
V: TRBV5-4
size: NA
CDR3: CASSWTGGTSQEQFF
DNA: TGTGCCAGCAGCTGGACAGGGGGCACGTCCCAAGAGCAGTTCTTC

D: TRBD1
J: TRBJ1-1
V: TRBV6-5
size: NA
CDR3: CASSEDRGGTEAFF
DNA: TGTGCCAGCAGTGAGGACAGGGGGGGCACTGAAGCTTTCTTT

D: TRBD1
J: TRBJ2-4
V: TRBV28
size: NA
CDR3: CASSSPGDRANIQYF
DNA: TGTGCCAGCAGTTCGCCCGGGGACAGGGCTAACATTCAGTACTTC

D: TRBD2
J: TRBJ2-1
V: TRBV18
size: NA
CDR3: CASSPPLAGGWNEQFF
DNA: TGTGCCAGCTCACCACCCCTTGCGGGGGGGTGGAATGAGCAGTTCTTC

D: NA
J: TRBJ2-1
V: TRBV7-8
size: once
CDR3: CASSSPRARGSYNEQFF
DNA: TGTGCCAGCAGCTCCCCCAGGGCCAGGGGTTCGTACAATGAGCAGTTCTTC

D: TRBD2
J: TRBJ2-1
V: TRBV7-8
size: few
CDR3: CASRRGEKDEQFF
DNA: TGTGCCAGCAGGCGGGGGGAAAAGGATGAGCAGTTCTTC

D: TRBD1
J: TRBJ1-5
V: TRBV5-5
size: NA
CDR3: CASKSGTEGNQPQHF
DNA: TGTGCCAGCAAATCCGGGACAGAGGGCAATCAGCCCCAGCATTTT

D: TRBD1
J: TRBJ2-3
V: TRBV6-5
size: NA
CDR3: CASSIQGAYTQYF
DNA: TGTGCCAGCAGTATACAGGGGGCTTATACGCAGTATTTT

D: TRBD1
J: TRBJ2-3
V: TRBV5-4
size: NA
CDR3: CASSLRTGSTDTQYF
DNA: TGTGCCAGCAGCTTACGGACAGGGAGCACAGATACGCAGTATTTT

D: NA
J: TRBJ2-2
V: TRBV11-2
size: NA
CDR3: CASTLELANTGELFF
DNA: TGTGCCAGCACCTTAGAACTAGCGAACACCGGGGAGCTGTTTTTT

D: NA
J: TRBJ2-2
V: TRBV21-1
size: NA
CDR3: CASSKTGRRNTGELFF
DNA: TGTGCCAGCAGCAAAACAGGACGCAGAAACACCGGGGAGCTGTTTTTT

D: NA
J: TRBJ1-5
V: TRBV19
size: NA
CDR3: CASSIDGGSLKPQHF
DNA: TGTGCCAGTAGTATAGATGGGGGATCATTGAAGCCCCAGCATTTT

D: NA
J: TRBJ1-6
V: TRBV7-3
size: NA
CDR3: CASSSGGGRYNSPLHF
DNA: TGTGCCAGCAGCTCGGGAGGCGGTCGATATAATTCACCCCTCCACTTT

D: NA
J: TRBJ1-2
V: TRBV2
size: few
CDR3: CATQSLRDYGYTF
DNA: TGTGCCACCCAGTCCCTAAGGGACTATGGCTACACCTTC

D: NA
J: TRBJ2-2
V: TRBV19
size: NA
CDR3: CASRRDILYTGELFF
DNA: TGTGCCAGTAGAAGGGACATACTTTACACCGGGGAGCTGTTTTTT

D: NA
J: TRBJ2-7
V: TRBV5-1
size: NA
CDR3: CASSSERRGYEQYF
DNA: TGCGCCAGCAGCTCGGAACGGCGGGGCTACGAGCAGTACTTC

D: NA
J: TRBJ2-5
V: TRBV6-1
size: NA
CDR3: CASSETITGRETQYF
DNA: TGTGCCAGCAGTGAGACCATCACAGGGAGAGAGACCCAGTACTTC

D: NA
J: TRBJ2-5
V: TRBV6-5
size: once
CDR3: CASSYSSAIQETQYF
DNA: TGTGCCAGCAGTTACTCCTCGGCGATCCAAGAGACCCAGTACTTC

D: TRBD1
J: TRBJ2-4
V: TRBV2
size: NA
CDR3: CASSSDRGYIQYF
DNA: TGTGCCAGCAGCTCCGACAGGGGGTACATTCAGTACTTC

D: NA
J: TRBJ2-1
V: TRBV7-8
size: NA
CDR3: CASSSGGGAALSYNEQFF
DNA: TGTGCCAGCAGCTCAGGGGGGGGTGCCGCACTCTCCTACAATGAGCAGTTCTTC

D: TRBD1
J: TRBJ2-3
V: TRBV11-3
size: NA
CDR3: CASSPGTGEADTQYF
DNA: TGTGCCAGCAGCCCCGGGACAGGGGAGGCAGATACGCAGTATTTT

D: TRBD1
J: TRBJ1-2
V: TRBV19
size: NA
CDR3: CASSSGQGANGYTF
DNA: TGTGCCAGTAGTAGTGGACAGGGGGCGAATGGCTACACCTTC

D: NA
J: TRBJ1-1
V: TRBV6-4
size: once
CDR3: CASSVTVGGGNTEAFF
DNA: TGTGCCAGCAGCGTGACCGTAGGGGGGGGGAACACTGAAGCTTTCTTT

D: NA
J: TRBJ1-2
V: TRBV5-1
size: NA
CDR3: CASSFDSQTNYGYTF
DNA: TGCGCCAGCAGCTTTGACAGTCAGACTAACTATGGCTACACCTTC

D: NA
J: TRBJ2-7
V: TRBV6-1
size: NA
CDR3: CASSWGGGQYF
DNA: TGTGCCAGCAGCTGGGGAGGGGGGCAGTACTTC

D: TRBD2
J: TRBJ2-2
V: TRBV29-1
size: NA
CDR3: CSVEGRVAGGTGELFF
DNA: TGCAGCGTTGAAGGGCGGGTAGCGGGAGGCACCGGGGAGCTGTTTTTT

D: TRBD1
J: TRBJ2-5
V: TRBV2
size: NA
CDR3: CASSVTGGLETQYF
DNA: TGTGCCAGCAGTGTGACAGGGGGTCTCGAGACCCAGTACTTC

D: TRBD2
J: TRBJ2-1
V: TRBV30
size: few
CDR3: CAWSQGLAGLTGNEQFF
DNA: TGTGCCTGGAGTCAGGGACTAGCGGGGCTCACGGGAAATGAGCAGTTCTTC

D: NA
J: TRBJ2-4
V: TRBV7-9
size: few
CDR3: CASSLVGANIQYF
DNA: TGTGCCAGCAGCTTAGTAGGGGCAAACATTCAGTACTTC